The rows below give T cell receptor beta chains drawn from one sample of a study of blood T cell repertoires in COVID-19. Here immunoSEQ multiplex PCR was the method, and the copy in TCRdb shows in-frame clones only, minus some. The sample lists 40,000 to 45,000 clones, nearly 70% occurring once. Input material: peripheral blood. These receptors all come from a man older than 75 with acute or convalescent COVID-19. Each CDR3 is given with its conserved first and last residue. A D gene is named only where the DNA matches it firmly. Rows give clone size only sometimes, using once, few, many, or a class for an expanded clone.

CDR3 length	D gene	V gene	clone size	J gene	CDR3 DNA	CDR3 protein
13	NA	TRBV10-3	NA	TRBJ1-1	TGTGCCATCAATTCTGGGCGCCGGACTGAAGCTTTCTTT	CAINSGRRTEAFF
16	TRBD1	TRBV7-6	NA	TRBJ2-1	TGTGCCAGCAGCCCCACGGCCGGACAGGGATACAATGAGCAGTTCTTC	CASSPTAGQGYNEQFF
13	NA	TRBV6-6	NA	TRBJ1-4	TGTGCCATGAAGTCGGGAGAGCATGAAAAACTGTTTTTT	CAMKSGEHEKLFF
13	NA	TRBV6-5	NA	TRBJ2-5	TGTGCCAGCTCGAACAGGGATTCGGAGACCCAGTACTTC	CASSNRDSETQYF
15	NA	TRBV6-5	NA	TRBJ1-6	TGTGCCGGTGCGACGGGGAGCTCCTATAATTCACCCCTCCACTTT	CAGATGSSYNSPLHF
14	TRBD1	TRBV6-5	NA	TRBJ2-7	TGTGCCACCCTCAGGGGGCCTAGCTCCTACGAGCAGTACTTC	CATLRGPSSYEQYF
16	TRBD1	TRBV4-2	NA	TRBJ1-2	TGTGCCAGCAGCCAAGAGGGACAGGAAGCGGACTATGGCTACACCTTC	CASSQEGQEADYGYTF
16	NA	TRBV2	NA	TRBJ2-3	TGTGCCAGCAGTCCGACTTATGGCGTTCTCGCAGATACGCAGTATTTT	CASSPTYGVLADTQYF
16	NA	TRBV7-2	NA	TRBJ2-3	TGTGCCAGCAGCTTAGGCCAGATGGGGCTCACAGATACGCAGTATTTT	CASSLGQMGLTDTQYF
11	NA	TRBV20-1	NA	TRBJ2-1	TGCAGTGCCCCTTATCGGAATGAGCAGTTCTTC	CSAPYRNEQFF
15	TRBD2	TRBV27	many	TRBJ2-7	TGTGCCAGCAGTCCCGAGCTAGCGGCGTCCTACGAGCAGTACTTC	CASSPELAASYEQYF
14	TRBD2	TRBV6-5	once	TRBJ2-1	TGTGCCATCTCGAGCGGGGGGGCCTACAATGAGCAGTTCTTC	CAISSGGAYNEQFF
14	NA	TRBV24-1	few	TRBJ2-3	TGTGCCACCAGTGACCCCAGGGGAACAGATACGCAGTATTTT	CATSDPRGTDTQYF
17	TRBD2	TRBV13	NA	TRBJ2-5	TGTGCCAGCAGCTCGGGGACTAGCGGGAGACTTGGGGAGACCCAGTACTTC	CASSSGTSGRLGETQYF
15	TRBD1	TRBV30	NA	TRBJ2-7	TGTGCCTGGAGTTGGGCGGGACAGGGGGGCTACGAGCAGTACTTC	CAWSWAGQGGYEQYF
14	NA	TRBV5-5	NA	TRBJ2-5	TGTGCCAGCAGCTTGGTTCCTAATAAAGAGACCCAGTACTTC	CASSLVPNKETQYF
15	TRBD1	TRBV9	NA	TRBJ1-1	TGTGCCAGCAGCGCTTGGGACAGTTTGAACACTGAAGCTTTCTTT	CASSAWDSLNTEAFF
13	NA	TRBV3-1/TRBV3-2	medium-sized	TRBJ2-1	TGTGCCAGCAGCCACGGGAACAACAATGAGCAGTTCTTC	CASSHGNNNEQFF
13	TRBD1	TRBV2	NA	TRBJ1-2	TGTGCCAGCAGCAGGGGGCGCGAGGATGGCTACACCTTC	CASSRGREDGYTF
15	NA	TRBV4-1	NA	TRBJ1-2	TGCGCCAGCAGCCAAGGTCCAGGCACTAACTATGGCTACACCTTC	CASSQGPGTNYGYTF
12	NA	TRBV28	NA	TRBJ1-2	TGTGCCAGCAGTCCGCGGGCTTCTGGCTACACCTTC	CASSPRASGYTF
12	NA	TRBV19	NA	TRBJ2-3	TGTGCCACTTCCCCGAGAAAAGATACGCAGTATTTT	CATSPRKDTQYF
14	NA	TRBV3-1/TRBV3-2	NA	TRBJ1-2	TGTGCCAGCAGCCAAACTCGGGGTAACTATGGCTACACCTTC	CASSQTRGNYGYTF
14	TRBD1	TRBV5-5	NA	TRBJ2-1	TGTGCCAGCAGCTTGGGGACAGGGGGGAATGAGCAGTTCTTC	CASSLGTGGNEQFF
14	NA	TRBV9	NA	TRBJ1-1	TGTGCCAGCAGCGTCGGACACGGGAACACTGAAGCTTTCTTT	CASSVGHGNTEAFF
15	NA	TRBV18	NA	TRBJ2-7	TGTGCCAGCTCACCCGCGGCCAGGGCATCCTACGAGCAGTACTTC	CASSPAARASYEQYF
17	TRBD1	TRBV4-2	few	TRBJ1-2	TGTGCCAGCAGCCAAGAGGGACAGGGGATGGGGAACTATGGCTACACCTTC	CASSQEGQGMGNYGYTF
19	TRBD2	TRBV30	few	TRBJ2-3	TGTGCCTGGAGTGCCCTCGAACTAGCGGGAGGGAGCGGCACAGATACGCAGTATTTT	CAWSALELAGGSGTDTQYF
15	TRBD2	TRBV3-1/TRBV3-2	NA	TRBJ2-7	TGTGCCAGCAGCCCCACCGGGACTAGCGGGAGTGAGCAGTACTTC	CASSPTGTSGSEQYF
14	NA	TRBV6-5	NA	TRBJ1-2	TGTGCCAGCCGAGGTGCCAGGGCTAACTATGGCTACACCTTC	CASRGARANYGYTF